This T cell receptor (beta chain) was retrieved from a study of patients and donors after allogeneic stem cell transplantation (dated by TCRdb to between 2020 and 2021). For CDR1 and CDR2, the germline V gene lists SGHTA and FQGNSA. The CDR3, cysteine through phenylalanine, is 14 amino acids long. The CDR3 DNA has 42 bases and is translated from base 1. A remark on this clonotype: It has no known antigen specificity. Its ends do not fully match the called genes, so a read error is possible.

Library preparation was by RT-PCR. The sequencer was a NextSeq 550. The raw public reads went through TCRdb reprocessing: fastp at Q25, MiXCR clone calling, in-frame beta chains kept. Every distinct CDR3 protein forms one entry, paired with its most common genes and DNA. The sample table records roughly 250,000 distinct CDR3 sequences; over 12% of these occur just once. The biggest ten clones account for approximately 10% of the sample. This TCR derives from a human donor who was either an allogeneic HSCT recipient or a stem cell or donor lymphocyte infusion donor (not recorded which). It is not recorded whose cells these are; they may come from a transplant donor. The sequenced sample was blood, either unsorted or a sorted T cell fraction (not recorded which). The sequence links TRBV7-2 to TRBJ2-5, with 10 central nucleotides matching TRBD2. The CDR3 protein: CASSLVAGGEPQYF. The DNA sequence follows: TGTGCCAGCAGCTTAGTAGCGGGAGGAGAGCCCCAGTACTTC.